The source of this TCR beta chain is a study of T cells after yellow fever vaccination. Across the study: Researchers used SMART-Seq v4 Ultra Low Input to prepare fractions that had low cell numbers.

Points from the study as a whole: Post-booster samples contained most primary-vaccination clones (about 96% CD4, around 89% CD8).

CDR3 length equals 13 residues. Germline-derived CDR1 and CDR2 are SGHTA and FQGNSA. Trimming cost V 3 bases and J 4 bases, with 6 bases left between them. As TCR cDNA was made by 5'RACE template switching, a universal primer site and UMIs were added. TCRdb re-analysed the 5' RACE reads in MiXCR, keeping a single row per CDR3 protein. Found here are approximately 330,000 distinct CDR3 sequences, roughly an eighth of them singletons; the top ten hold around 3%. This clonotype was observed a handful of times. What it binds is unknown. The chain couples TRBV7-2 to TRBJ2-2, with D hard to call. This material consisted of CD4+ T cells sorted from PBMCs, taken 15 days after the yellow fever booster vaccination. The origin of this receptor is a man aged 18 to 29 who received the YFV17D yellow fever vaccine. In DNA, the CDR3 is TGTGCCAGCAGCTTCGCCCCCACCGGGGAGCTGTTTTTT. Its protein product is CASSFAPTGELFF.